This TCR beta chain was sequenced for a study of blood T cell repertoires in COVID-19. Method: immunoSEQ multiplex PCR; TCRdb's copy keeps in-frame clones and lacks some. This table has 470,000 or so clones, around 88% appearing once. The clonotype comes from a woman in her 30s with acute or convalescent COVID-19. Sequenced sample: peripheral blood.

The CDR3 nucleotides read TGTGCCAGTAGTATCGCCGGGGGCTCCTACGAGCAGTACTTC. Translating gives CASSIAGGSYEQYF. V usage is TRBV19 and J usage is TRBJ2-7; TRBD2 might be the D (6 bases). The V and J ends lost 3 bases and 0 bases respectively, with 9 bases between them. The CDR3 length is 14 residues. Germline V gives CDR1 LNHDA, CDR2 SQIVND (reference sequence).